Listed below are T cell receptor beta chains from one sample, sequenced in a study of blood T cells in healthy people across ages. TCRdb reanalysed the 5' RACE reads using MiXCR and keeps one entry per CDR3 protein. Of 600,000 to 800,000 distinct CDR3 sequences listed, over 20% are singletons. The specimen sequenced was blood. The source is a man in his 70s in good health. The conserved cysteine and the conserved F or W are not part of the CDR3 here.

SARSWGQGVFEAF,TRBV20-1,TRBJ1-1
ASSFGLPIEQY,TRBV7-2,TRBJ2-7
ASSLIDSTSTDTQY,TRBV7-9,TRBJ2-3
ASSSGTPLANVLT,TRBV12-3/TRBV12-4,TRBJ2-6
ASNENSPLH,TRBV28,TRBJ1-6
SARGPVVLSEQF,TRBV20-1,TRBJ2-1
AWSAGLLAGGQQETQY,TRBV30,TRBJ2-5
ASTWGANTEAF,TRBV9,TRBJ1-1
ASSHLAGAGNEQF,TRBV5-1,TRBJ2-1
ASSLASPSTDTQY,TRBV7-9,TRBJ2-3
ASSQVPSGSISYNEQF,TRBV4-3,TRBJ2-1
AISEPREKQY,TRBV10-3,TRBJ2-7
ASNPGLHTDTQY,TRBV2,TRBJ2-3
ASSLWPSGSVDTQY,TRBV5-6,TRBJ2-3
SVEGQFSGSFEQF,TRBV29-1,TRBJ2-1
ASRGPGLITGELF,TRBV3-1,TRBJ2-2
ASSYPAGGPTDTQY,TRBV6-2/TRBV6-3,TRBJ2-3
ASSRDHTGELF,TRBV6-5,TRBJ2-2
ASSLVVAGADTQY,TRBV7-6,TRBJ2-3
ASSLAVAGAGYT,TRBV7-2,TRBJ1-2
ASSPNGDTQY,TRBV7-3,TRBJ2-3
ASSQNRDNEQF,TRBV16,TRBJ2-1
ASSLSDRGLAEAF,TRBV27,TRBJ1-1
SARDFLDLGINTQY,TRBV20-1,TRBJ2-3
ASSDPSKPYEQY,TRBV25-1,TRBJ2-7
ASSYRDSQGETQY,TRBV12-3/TRBV12-4,TRBJ2-5
ASSGTGFNEQF,TRBV9,TRBJ2-1
SARQGSTSPLH,TRBV20-1,TRBJ1-6
ASSYSTGNTEAF,TRBV6-5,TRBJ1-1
ASSFGGRAYQETQY,TRBV28,TRBJ2-5
ATSEGGPYEQY,TRBV15,-
ASSDPGALEVDEQY,TRBV2,TRBJ2-7
ASGDPNTGELF,TRBV3-1,TRBJ2-2
ASSDPGQSNTGELF,TRBV5-1,TRBJ2-2
SVGDRGNTGELF,TRBV29-1,TRBJ2-2
ASSLTALSNQPQH,TRBV7-2,TRBJ1-5
AISSGAADYGYT,TRBV10-3,TRBJ1-2
ASSRTATRLNNEQF,TRBV5-1,TRBJ2-1
ASSLVLGSETQY,TRBV7-9,TRBJ2-5
SLGGGETQY,TRBV29-1,TRBJ2-5
ASRGNVQDTEAF,TRBV7-2,TRBJ1-1
ASSVEGSLETQY,TRBV2,TRBJ2-5
ASSLLSDEQY,TRBV5-1,TRBJ2-7
ASSPHPQETQY,TRBV7-6,TRBJ2-5
ASSLEGAVTEAF,TRBV5-1,TRBJ1-1
ASSFPSGNYGYT,TRBV7-2,TRBJ1-2
SVEGDPETDTQY,TRBV29-1,TRBJ2-3
SASGTSGKNEQY,TRBV20-1,TRBJ2-7
ASSLLEVSYEQY,TRBV7-2,-
SARVGTGARNEQF,TRBV20-1,TRBJ2-1
ASRQKSGSPLH,TRBV3-1,TRBJ1-6
ASSDHRTLRRDETQY,TRBV25-1,TRBJ2-5
ASSLGLAIDQETQY,TRBV5-1,TRBJ2-5
ASSQDSVILAGVYEQF,TRBV4-3,TRBJ2-1